This T cell receptor (beta chain) comes out of a study of T-cell memory formation after mild COVID-19. The CDR3 is made up of 13 amino acids. V shed 5 bases and J shed 9 bases, with 14 bases lying between them. Germline CDR1 SGHVS, CDR2 FNYEAQ. TCRdb used MiXCR to reprocess the 5' RACE reads, holding one entry per CDR3 protein. Altogether about 320,000 distinct CDR3 sequences are present, 13% to 15% being singletons, with the ten largest covering roughly a fifth. This clonotype was seen ten or more times. The V gene is TRBV7-6, the J gene TRBJ2-1; D might be TRBD1 (6 bases). The source of this sequence is a young man who had mild COVID-19 (a few samples of this study predate the infection). Cell type and time point are not known. The sample taken for sequencing was PBMCs or a T cell subset sorted from them (not recorded which). As DNA, the CDR3 is TGTGCCAGCAGCACCTCCCAGGGGAGTGAGCAGTTCTTC. Its translation is CASSTSQGSEQFF.